This T cell receptor (beta chain) was profiled in a study of blood T cell repertoires in COVID-19. Participants, about 18 to 90 years old, spanned 24 US areas. Categorization into cohorts depended on clinical history that participants reported. This CDR3 spans 18 amino acids. V gave up 4 bases and J gave up 4 bases; unmatched junction bases: 18. In germline, CDR1 is MGHRA, CDR2 YSYEKL. Generated by immunoSEQ multiplex PCR, the TCRdb table keeps only in-frame clones and is missing some. In the table there are about 160,000 clones, 88% of which are singletons. The source of this sequence is a woman aged 50 to 60 who had recovered from COVID-19. The genes are TRBV4-1 and TRBJ2-7; 8 positions agree with TRBD2. The sample comprised PBMCs or T cells enriched from blood (not recorded which). The CDR3 bases are TGCGCCAGCAGCCGACCATCCCCCCGGGGGGGGGCGAGGTACGAGCAGTACTTC. This translates into CASSRPSPRGGARYEQYF.